This T cell receptor (beta chain) originates from a study of blood T cell repertoires in COVID-19. Study as a whole: Acute and convalescent COVID-19 samples came from the United States, Italy and Spain.

How the authors handled the data: The assay estimated nucleated cells by amplifying reference gene primers. Profiled with immunoSEQ multiplex PCR; TCRdb holds only in-frame clones, not every one. For V, J and clone size, that table is used; D and trimming come from the DNA. The table includes nearly 350,000 clones, less than 90% detected once. Trimming pared 8 bases from V and 8 bases from J, leaving 13 bases between. There are 12 residues in the CDR3. The germline gives CDR1 MNHEY, CDR2 SMNVEV (reference sequence). The age range of participants was about 18 to 100 years, with residence in about two dozen US areas. Two consecutive negative NP/OP PCR tests, clearance, or resolved symptoms defined Cohort 3 recovery.

The V and J genes are TRBV27 and TRBJ1-5; no firm D call. The source is a woman in her 30s who had recovered from COVID-19. Sequenced material: PBMCs or T cells enriched from blood (not recorded which). DNA for the CDR3: TGTGCCAGCGCCTCCGGCGGGGAGCCCCAGCATTTT. As protein: CASASGGEPQHF.